This TCR beta chain was found in a study of chemoradiotherapy in HPV16-positive cancers. Overall study: A couple of HPV16-positive patients' cells yielded candidate HPV-specific clones and common motifs.

TCRdb's copy holds only in-frame clones and misses some; the assay was immunoSEQ multiplex PCR. The sample includes some 12,000 clones, 72% of them seen just once. Samples were taken several times over chemoradiotherapy. On this clone: Antigen unknown.

General observations from the study: Functional assays defining HPV-specific T cells used only two HPV16-positive patients. Candidate HPV-specific clones and E7-related TCR motifs grew in tumor during treatment.

The CDR3 totals 16 residues. From germline, CDR1 is SGHTA and CDR2 FQGNSA. With V trimmed by 3 bases and J by 5 bases, 11 bases remained unmatched. This chain connects TRBV7-2 to TRBJ1-1, with 8 bases matching TRBD1. This specimen was taken from a patient who underwent chemoradiotherapy. This TCR was recovered from a human donor with HPV-associated anogenital cancer. CDR3 in amino acids: CASSFSRTGWNTEAFF. The CDR3 nucleotides are TGTGCCAGCAGCTTCTCAAGGACAGGGTGGAATACTGAAGCTTTCTTT.